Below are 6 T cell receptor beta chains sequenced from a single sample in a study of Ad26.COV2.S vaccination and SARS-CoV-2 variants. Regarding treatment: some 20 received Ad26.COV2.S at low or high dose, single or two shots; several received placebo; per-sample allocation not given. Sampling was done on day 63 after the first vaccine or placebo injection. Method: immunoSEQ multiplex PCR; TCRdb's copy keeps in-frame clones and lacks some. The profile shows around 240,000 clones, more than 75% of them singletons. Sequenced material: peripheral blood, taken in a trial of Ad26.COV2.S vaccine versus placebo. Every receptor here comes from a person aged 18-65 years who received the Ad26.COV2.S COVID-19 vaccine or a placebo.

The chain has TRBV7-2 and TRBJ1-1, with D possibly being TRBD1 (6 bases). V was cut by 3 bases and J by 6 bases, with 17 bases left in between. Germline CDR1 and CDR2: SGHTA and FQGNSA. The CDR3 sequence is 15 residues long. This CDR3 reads CASSFRGKGSAEAFF. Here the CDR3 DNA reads TGTGCCAGCAGCTTTAGGGGGAAAGGGAGCGCTGAAGCTTTCTTT.

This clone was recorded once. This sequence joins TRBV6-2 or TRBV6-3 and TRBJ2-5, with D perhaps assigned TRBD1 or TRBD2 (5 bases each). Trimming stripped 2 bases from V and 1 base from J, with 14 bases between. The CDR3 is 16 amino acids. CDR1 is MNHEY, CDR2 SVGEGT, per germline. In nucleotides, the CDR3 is TGTGCCAGCAGTTACCTGAAGGGACGGACCCAAGAGACCCAGTACTTC. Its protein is CASSYLKGRTQETQYF.

For the CDR3, the DNA is TGTGCCAGCAGCTTATTCCCAAACACAGATACGCAGTATTTT. This gives the protein CASSLFPNTDTQYF. The chain couples TRBV11-2 to TRBJ2-3, with D unclear. Looked up from germline, CDR1 is SGHAT and CDR2 is FQNNGV. The CDR3 is 14 amino acids. Trimming stripped 2 bases from V and 2 bases from J, with 8 bases between.

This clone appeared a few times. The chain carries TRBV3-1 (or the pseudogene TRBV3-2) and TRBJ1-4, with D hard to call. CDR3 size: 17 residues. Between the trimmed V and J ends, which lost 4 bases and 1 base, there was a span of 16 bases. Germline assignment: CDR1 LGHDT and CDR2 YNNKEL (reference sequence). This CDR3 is CASSPPNKGGTNEKLFF. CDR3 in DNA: TGTGCCAGCAGCCCGCCTAATAAGGGAGGAACTAATGAAAAACTGTTTTTT.

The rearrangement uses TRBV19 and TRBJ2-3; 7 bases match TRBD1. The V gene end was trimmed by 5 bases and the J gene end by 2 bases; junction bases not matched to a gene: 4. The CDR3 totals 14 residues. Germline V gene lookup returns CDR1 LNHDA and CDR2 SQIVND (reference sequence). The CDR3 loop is CASSPGQNTDTQYF. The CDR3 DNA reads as TGTGCCAGTAGTCCGGGACAGAACACAGATACGCAGTATTTT.

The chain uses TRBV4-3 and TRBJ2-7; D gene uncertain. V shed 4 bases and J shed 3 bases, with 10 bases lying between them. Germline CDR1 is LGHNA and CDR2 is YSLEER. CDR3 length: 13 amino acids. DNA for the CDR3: TGCGCCAGCAGCCTTGCCCACAGCTACGAGCAGTACTTC. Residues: CASSLAHSYEQYF.